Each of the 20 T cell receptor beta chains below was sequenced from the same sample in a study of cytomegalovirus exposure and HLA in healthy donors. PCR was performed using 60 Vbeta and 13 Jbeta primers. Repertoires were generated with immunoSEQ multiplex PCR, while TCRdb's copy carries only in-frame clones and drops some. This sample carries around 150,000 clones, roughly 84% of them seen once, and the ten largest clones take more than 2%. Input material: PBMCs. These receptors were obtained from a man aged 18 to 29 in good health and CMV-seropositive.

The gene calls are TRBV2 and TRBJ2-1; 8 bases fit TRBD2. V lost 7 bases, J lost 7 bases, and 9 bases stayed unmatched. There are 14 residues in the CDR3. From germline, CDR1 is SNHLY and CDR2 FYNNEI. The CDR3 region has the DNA TGTGCCAGCAAGTATAGCGGGGCCACTAATGAGCAGTTCTTC. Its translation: CASKYSGATNEQFF.

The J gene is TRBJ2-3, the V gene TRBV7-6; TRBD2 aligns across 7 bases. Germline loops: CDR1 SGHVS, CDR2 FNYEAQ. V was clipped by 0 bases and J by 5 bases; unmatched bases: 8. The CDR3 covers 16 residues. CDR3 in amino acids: CASSLATGGGRDTQYF. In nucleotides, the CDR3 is TGTGCCAGCAGCTTAGCGACTGGCGGGGGAAGAGATACGCAGTATTTT.

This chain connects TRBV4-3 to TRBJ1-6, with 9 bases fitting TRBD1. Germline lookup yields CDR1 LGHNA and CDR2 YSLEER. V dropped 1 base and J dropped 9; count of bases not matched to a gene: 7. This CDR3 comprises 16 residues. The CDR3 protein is CASSQATGTGLSPLHF. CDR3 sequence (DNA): TGCGCCAGCAGCCAAGCGACCGGGACAGGGCTTTCACCCCTCCACTTT.

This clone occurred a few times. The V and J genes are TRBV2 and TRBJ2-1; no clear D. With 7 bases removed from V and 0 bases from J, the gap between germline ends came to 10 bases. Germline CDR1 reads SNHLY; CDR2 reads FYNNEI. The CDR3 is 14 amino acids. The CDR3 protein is CASITGSSYNEQFF. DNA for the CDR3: TGTGCCAGCATAACGGGTAGCTCCTACAATGAGCAGTTCTTC.

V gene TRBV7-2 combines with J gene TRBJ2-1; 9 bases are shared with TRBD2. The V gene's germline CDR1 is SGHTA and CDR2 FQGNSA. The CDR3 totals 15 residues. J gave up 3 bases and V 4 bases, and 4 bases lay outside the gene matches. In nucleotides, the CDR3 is TGTGCCAGCAGCTCCCAGCGGGGGGACTACAATGAGCAGTTCTTC. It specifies CASSSQRGDYNEQFF. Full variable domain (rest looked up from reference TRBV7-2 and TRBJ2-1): GAGVSQSPSNKVTEKGKDVELRCDPISGHTALYWYRQSLGQGLEFLIYFQGNSAPDKSGLPSDRFSAERTGGSVSTLTIQRTQQEDSAVYLCASSSQRGDYNEQFFGPGTRLTVL.

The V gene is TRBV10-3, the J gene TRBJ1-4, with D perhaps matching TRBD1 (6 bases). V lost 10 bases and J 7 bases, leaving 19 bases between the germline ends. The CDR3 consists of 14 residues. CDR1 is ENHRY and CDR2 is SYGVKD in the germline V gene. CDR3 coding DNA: TGTGCCACACAGGACAGCGAAAGGAGTGAAAAACTGTTTTTT. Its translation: CATQDSERSEKLFF.

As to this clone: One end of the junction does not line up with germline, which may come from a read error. The DNA for the CDR3 is TGTGCCAGCAGCTTGGTTGGGAGGGGGGCCAACGGCCTGACTTTC. It translates to CASSLVGRGANGLTF. The rearrangement joins TRBV5-6 to TRBJ2-6; D possibly corresponds to TRBD2 (7 bases). The CDR3 sequence is 15 residues long. CDR1 is SGHDT and CDR2 is YYEEEE in the germline V gene.

The CDR3 DNA reads as TGTGCCAGCAGCCCACTCGTTGAAGCTTTCTTT. This codes for CASSPLVEAFF. The gene calls are TRBV7-2 and TRBJ1-1; D uncertain. The CDR3 has 11 amino acids. V lost 5 bases, J lost 7 bases, and 8 bases lay in between. Germline V gene data show CDR1 as SGHTA and CDR2 as FQGNSA.

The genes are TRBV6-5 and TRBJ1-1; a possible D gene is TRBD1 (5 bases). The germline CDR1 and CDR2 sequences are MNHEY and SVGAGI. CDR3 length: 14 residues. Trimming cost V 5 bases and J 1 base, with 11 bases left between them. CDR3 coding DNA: TGTGCCAGCAGTCCCCCGGGGGGGAACACTGAAGCTTTCTTT. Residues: CASSPPGGNTEAFF.

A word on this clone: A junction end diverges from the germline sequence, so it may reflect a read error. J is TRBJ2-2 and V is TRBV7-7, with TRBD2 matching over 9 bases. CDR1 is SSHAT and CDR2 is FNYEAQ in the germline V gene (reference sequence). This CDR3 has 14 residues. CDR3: CASSETSGTGELFF. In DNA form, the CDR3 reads TGTGCTAGCAGCGAAACTAGCGGGACCGGGGAGCTGTTTTTT.

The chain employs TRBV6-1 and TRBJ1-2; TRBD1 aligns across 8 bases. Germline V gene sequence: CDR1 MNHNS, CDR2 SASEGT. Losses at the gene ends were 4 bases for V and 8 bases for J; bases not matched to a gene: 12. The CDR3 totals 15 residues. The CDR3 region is CASSAADRVAGGYTF. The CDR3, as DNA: TGTGCCAGCAGTGCCGCGGACAGGGTAGCAGGCGGCTACACCTTC.

In DNA form, the CDR3 reads TGTGCCAGCTCACCTCAGGGGTATGGTGACTTTAGCACAGATACGCAGTATTTT. As protein: CASSPQGYGDFSTDTQYF. This chain uses TRBV18 with TRBJ2-3, with D maybe TRBD1 (6 bases). Trimming left V 3 bases short and J 0 bases short, with 19 bases between. Per the germline V gene, CDR1 is KGHSH and CDR2 is LQKENI. The CDR3 extends over 18 amino acids.

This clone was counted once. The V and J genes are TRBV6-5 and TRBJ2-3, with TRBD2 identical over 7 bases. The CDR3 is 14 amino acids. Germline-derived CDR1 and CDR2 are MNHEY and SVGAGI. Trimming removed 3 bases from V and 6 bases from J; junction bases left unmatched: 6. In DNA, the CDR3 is TGTGCCAGCAGTTATAGCGGGTCGAGGGATACGCAGTATTTT. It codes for CASSYSGSRDTQYF.

The CDR3 region has the DNA TGCAGCGTTGGGGGTCAGCGGGGAGGGGGCTATGGCTACACCTTC. Its translation: CSVGGQRGGGYGYTF. V and J are TRBV29-1 and TRBJ1-2, with TRBD1 as a possible D gene (6 bases). This CDR3 is built from 15 residues. Germline V gene data show CDR1 as SQVTM and CDR2 as ANQGSEA. Trimming shortened V by 4 bases and J by 4 bases, and 19 bases separated the two germline ends.

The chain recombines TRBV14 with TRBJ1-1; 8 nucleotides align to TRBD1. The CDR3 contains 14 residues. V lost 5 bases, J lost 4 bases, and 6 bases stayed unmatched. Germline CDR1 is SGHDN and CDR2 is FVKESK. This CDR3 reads CASSLQGAGTEAFF. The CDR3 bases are TGTGCCAGCAGCTTGCAGGGGGCTGGCACTGAAGCTTTCTTT.

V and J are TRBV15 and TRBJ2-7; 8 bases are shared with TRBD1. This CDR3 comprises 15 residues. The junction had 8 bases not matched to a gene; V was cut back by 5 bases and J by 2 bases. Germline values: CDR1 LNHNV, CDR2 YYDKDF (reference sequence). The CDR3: CATSYPPGQAYEQYF. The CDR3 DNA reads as TGTGCCACCAGCTACCCGCCGGGACAGGCCTACGAGCAGTACTTC. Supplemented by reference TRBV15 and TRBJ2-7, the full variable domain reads DAMVIQNPRYQVTQFGKPVTLSCSQTLNHNVMYWYQQKSSQAPKLLFHYYDKDFNNEADTPDNFQSRRPNTSFCFLDIRSPGLGDTAMYLCATSYPPGQAYEQYFGPGTRLTVT.

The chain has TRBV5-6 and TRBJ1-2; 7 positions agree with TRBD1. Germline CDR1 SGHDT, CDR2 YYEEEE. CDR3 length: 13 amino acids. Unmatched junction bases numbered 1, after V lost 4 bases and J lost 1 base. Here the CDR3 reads CASSRDSNYGYTF. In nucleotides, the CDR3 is TGTGCCAGCAGCCGGGACAGTAACTATGGCTACACCTTC.

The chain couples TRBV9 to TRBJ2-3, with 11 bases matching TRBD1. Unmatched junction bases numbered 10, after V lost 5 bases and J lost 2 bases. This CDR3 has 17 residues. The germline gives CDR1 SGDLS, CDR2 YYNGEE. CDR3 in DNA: TGTGCCAGCAGTAGCCGGGACAGGGGGTTTCCCACAGATACGCAGTATTTT. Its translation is CASSSRDRGFPTDTQYF.

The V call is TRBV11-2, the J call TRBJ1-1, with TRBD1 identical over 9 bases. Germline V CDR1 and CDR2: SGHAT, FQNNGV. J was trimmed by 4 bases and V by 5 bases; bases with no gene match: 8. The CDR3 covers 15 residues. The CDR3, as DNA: TGTGCCAGCAGCCCGACAGGGGGTCAATTCACTGAAGCTTTCTTT. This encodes CASSPTGGQFTEAFF.

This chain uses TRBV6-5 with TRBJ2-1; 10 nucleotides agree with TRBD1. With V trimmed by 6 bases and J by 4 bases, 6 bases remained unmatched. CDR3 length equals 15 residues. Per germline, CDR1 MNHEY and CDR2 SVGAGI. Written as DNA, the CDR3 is TGTGCCAGCAGGAGACAGGGGGCCTCTTACAATGAGCAGTTCTTC. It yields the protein CASRRQGASYNEQFF.